This is a list of T cell receptor beta chains from one sample in a study of blood T cells in healthy people across ages. TCRdb independently ran MiXCR on the 5' RACE reads; one entry per CDR3 protein. The profile covers hundreds of thousands of distinct CDR3 sequences, with approximately 52% appearing a single time and around 50% taken by the ten largest. The sequencing sample was made of blood. Receptor source: a man aged 60-69 years in good health. The CDR3 runs from the conserved cysteine through the conserved F or W. D genes are given only for firm matches. Only part of the rows carry a size: once, few, many, or a class if the clone is expanded.

NA,TRBJ2-7,TRBV7-2,TRBD1,CASSLAQGVYEQYF,TGTGCCAGCAGCTTAGCACAGGGGGTGTACGAGCAGTACTTC
NA,TRBJ2-4,TRBV2,NA,CASIRPRDWEAKNIQYF,TGTGCCAGCATTCGCCCTAGGGACTGGGAGGCCAAAAACATTCAGTACTTC
few,TRBJ2-5,TRBV3-1,TRBD2,CASSLRGLAGVYGQETQYF,TGTGCCAGCAGCCTTAGGGGACTAGCGGGAGTATATGGCCAAGAGACCCAGTACTTC
NA,TRBJ2-3,TRBV24-1,TRBD2,CATSPLAGGRDTQYF,TGTGCCACCAGTCCCCTAGCGGGAGGTAGAGATACGCAGTATTTT
NA,TRBJ2-7,TRBV28,TRBD1,CASSSDREHHAYEQYF,TGTGCCAGCAGTTCGGACAGGGAGCACCATGCCTACGAGCAGTACTTC
many,TRBJ2-6,TRBV5-5,TRBD1,CASSLVGTDLSGANVLTF,TGTGCCAGCAGCCTGGTAGGGACAGACCTCTCTGGGGCCAACGTCCTGACTTTC
once,TRBJ1-1,TRBV20-1,TRBD1,CSAEDRGNTEAFF,TGCAGTGCCGAGGACAGGGGGAACACTGAAGCTTTCTTT
NA,TRBJ1-2,TRBV6-2/TRBV6-3,TRBD1,CASWTTGARYGYTF,TGTGCCAGCTGGACTACAGGGGCGCGGTATGGCTACACCTTC
few,TRBJ2-3,TRBV11-3,NA,CASRWPTDTQYF,TGTGCCAGCAGATGGCCCACAGATACGCAGTATTTT
NA,TRBJ2-5,TRBV7-2,TRBD2,CASSLGQAASGKTQYF,TGTGCCAGCAGCTTAGGCCAGGCCGCTAGCGGGAAGACCCAGTACTTC
NA,TRBJ2-1,TRBV5-1,TRBD1,CASTRQGAQYNEQFF,TGCGCCAGCACCCGACAGGGGGCACAGTACAATGAGCAGTTCTTC
NA,TRBJ1-1,TRBV4-2,NA,CASRRDMNTEAFF,TGTGCCAGCCGCAGGGACATGAACACTGAAGCTTTCTTT
few,TRBJ1-5,TRBV20-1,NA,CSAGGEFGQPQHF,TGCAGTGCTGGAGGGGAGTTCGGTCAGCCCCAGCATTTT
NA,TRBJ2-3,TRBV2,TRBD2,CASSEGGLAGADTQYF,TGTGCCAGCAGTGAAGGAGGACTAGCGGGGGCTGATACGCAGTATTTT